This T cell receptor (beta chain) appears in the sequencing data of a study of chemoradiotherapy in HPV16-positive cancers. Trimming took 5 bases from V and 1 from J, leaving 2 bases between them. The length of the CDR3 is 10 residues. The germline gives CDR1 DFQATT, CDR2 SNEGSKA (reference sequence). The repertoire was sequenced with immunoSEQ multiplex PCR; TCRdb's copy has only in-frame clones and lacks some. The sample contains 15,000 to 20,000 clones, about nine tenths of which appear only once. V is TRBV20-1 and J is TRBJ2-5; D unclear. The specimen comprised blood, sampled from a patient who underwent chemoradiotherapy. The clonotype was recovered from a human donor with HPV-associated anogenital cancer. The CDR3 sequence is CSAAQETQYF. The CDR3 DNA sequence: TGCAGTGCTGCCCAAGAGACCCAGTACTTC.